The entry below describes one TCR beta chain. What it binds is not known. This entry comes from a study of cytotoxic CD8 clonotypes in ibrutinib-treated CLL. Overall study context: Responses comprised about 24 partial and 2 complete; at median approximately six years, approximately 15 remained remitted and approximately twelve progressed. Study-level results: Circulating CD8+ T-cell counts were tracked by baseline clonality, which exceeded that of age-matched healthy donors. On treatment, the uncommon public clonotypes contracted or remained stable.

The CDR3 contains 16 residues. Germline V gives CDR1 MNHEY, CDR2 SMNVEV (reference sequence). Trimming took 5 bases from V and 10 from J; bases not matched to a gene: 12. Data came from immunoSEQ multiplex PCR; TCRdb stores just in-frame clones and leaves some out. Among approximately 100,000 clones, almost 80% were seen once, and the ten largest hold about 32%. This specimen consisted of PBMCs, obtained after 12 months of ibrutinib treatment. V gene TRBV27 combines with J gene TRBJ1-6, with TRBD1 matching over 9 bases. The TCR comes from a human donor with chronic lymphocytic leukemia. The CDR3 loop is CASSIGQGTMYSPLHF. Here the CDR3 DNA reads TGTGCCAGCAGTATAGGACAGGGGACGATGTACTCACCCCTCCACTTT.